This T cell receptor beta chain was identified in a study of T cell repertoires in cytomegalovirus infection. The overall study: CMV epitopes, recently identified HLA-C-restricted and well-studied HLA-B-restricted, were used. Evidence of both CMV infection and a matching HLA type came from public TCR beta signatures.

Per the germline V gene, CDR1 is MNHEY and CDR2 is SVGEGT. V gave up 7 bases and J gave up 5 bases; unmatched junction bases: 9. The CDR3 has 14 residues. Each CDR3 protein gets one entry after TCRdb re-called the reads with MiXCR. The sample lists roughly 730,000 distinct CDR3 sequences, 30% to 35% occurring once. As to this clonotype: No antigen is known for it.

Study-wide results and caveats: Dominating the ex vivo response were TCR beta clonotypes that were CMV-specific and HLA-C-restricted. CMV carriers having the relevant HLA were flagged by cumulative public TCR beta family frequency.

This clonotype was obtained from a human donor in good health (CMV status not recorded). Some clones in this sample may be carry-over from other donors' samples. Here the sequenced sample was cultured PBMCs, taken from culture after CMV antigen stimulation. V is TRBV6-2 or TRBV6-3 and J is TRBJ2-5, with 8 bases matching TRBD2. The CDR3 here is CASIPAGERETQYF. Written as DNA, the CDR3 is TGTGCCAGCATACCAGCGGGAGAGAGGGAGACCCAGTACTTC.